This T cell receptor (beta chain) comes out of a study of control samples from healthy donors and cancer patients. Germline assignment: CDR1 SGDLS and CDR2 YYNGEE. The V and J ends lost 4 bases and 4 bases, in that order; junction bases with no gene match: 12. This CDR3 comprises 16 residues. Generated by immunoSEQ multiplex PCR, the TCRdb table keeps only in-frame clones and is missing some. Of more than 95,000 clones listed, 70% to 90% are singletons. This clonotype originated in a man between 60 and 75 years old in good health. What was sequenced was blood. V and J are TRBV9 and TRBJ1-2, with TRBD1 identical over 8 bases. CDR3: CASSPRGQDTSYGYTF. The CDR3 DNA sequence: TGTGCCAGCAGCCCCAGGGGGCAGGATACCTCCTATGGCTACACCTTC. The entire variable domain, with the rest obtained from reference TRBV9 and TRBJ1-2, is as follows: DSGVTQTPKHLITATGQRVTLRCSPRSGDLSVYWYQQSLDQGLQFLIQYYNGEERAKGNILERFSAQQFPDLHSELNLSSLELGDSALYFCASSPRGQDTSYGYTFGSGTRLTVV.